This entry lists 22 T cell receptor beta chains sequenced from one sample in a study of T cell responses to AZD1222 COVID-19 vaccine. Only in-frame clones appear in the TCRdb table, and some are missing; sequencing was by immunoSEQ multiplex PCR. The sample yields 80,000 or so clones, 80% to 95% seen once. The sample was peripheral blood, taken on day 0 of MenACWY control vaccination. These receptors were obtained from an adult in good health.

In this sample, this clone turned up a few times. The chain carries TRBV23-1 and TRBJ1-1; tentatively, D is TRBD1 (5 bases). TRBV23-1 is classed as an ORF, of uncertain function. Trimming cost V 8 bases and J 0 bases, with 13 bases left between them. This CDR3 has 14 residues. As DNA, the CDR3 is TGCGCCAGCCGTCCCGGGACGGTGAACACTGAAGCTTTCTTT. As protein: CASRPGTVNTEAFF.

This clone has a single count. This chain links TRBV7-9 with TRBJ2-7; D is possibly TRBD1 or TRBD2 (5 bases each). The CDR3 contains 15 residues. The germline V gene encodes CDR1 SEHNR and CDR2 FQNEAQ (reference sequence). Trimming cost V 5 bases and J 2 bases, with 16 bases left between them. The CDR3 sequence: CASSHSEKGPYEQYF. The CDR3 nucleotides read TGTGCCAGCAGCCATTCAGAGAAGGGACCCTACGAGCAGTACTTC. Using reference TRBV7-9 and TRBJ2-7 for the parts outside the CDR3, the full variable domain is DTGVSQNPRHKITKRGQNVTFRCDPISEHNRLYWYRQTLGQGPEFLTYFQNEAQLEKSRLLSDRFSAERPKGSFSTLEIQRTEQGDSAMYLCASSHSEKGPYEQYFGPGTRLTVT.

The rearrangement links TRBV29-1 to TRBJ1-2; the D gene is possibly TRBD1 (6 bases). The V gene's germline CDR1 is SQVTM and CDR2 ANQGSEA. V lost 3 bases and J lost 7, with 9 bases in between. The CDR3 spans 11 residues. In DNA form, the CDR3 reads TGCAGCGTTGAGACAGGCGGTGGCTACACCTTC. This sequence encodes CSVETGGGYTF.

The gene calls are TRBV6-5 and TRBJ1-1; D not certain. V lost 6 bases to trimming and J lost 1 base, with 12 bases between them. This CDR3 region has 14 residues. CDR1 MNHEY and CDR2 SVGAGI come from the germline V gene. The CDR3 nucleotides are TGTGCCAGCAGAACCGCGGGGTCGAACACTGAAGCTTTCTTT. This encodes CASRTAGSNTEAFF.

The V call is TRBV5-4, the J call TRBJ2-7, with no clear D. The CDR3 has 13 residues. Germline V gene sequence: CDR1 SGHNT, CDR2 YYREEE (reference sequence). Trimming left V 4 bases short and J 3 bases short, with 11 bases between. CDR3 bases: TGTGCCAGCAGCAGTGGGGAATTCTACGAGCAGTACTTC. It translates to CASSSGEFYEQYF.

This clone occurred once. The chain employs TRBV28 and TRBJ1-6, with D possibly TRBD1 on 5 matching bases. CDR3 length: 13 residues. V was trimmed by 11 bases and J by 9 bases, leaving 17 bases between them. Per germline, CDR1 MDHEN and CDR2 SYDVKM. CDR3 region: CAGRGGAGSPLHF. CDR3 DNA sequence: TGTGCCGGCCGGGGCGGGGCGGGTTCACCCCTCCACTTT.

CDR3 protein: CASSHTTGADAGRNEQFF. In DNA, the CDR3 is TGTGCCAGCAGCCACACGACAGGGGCGGACGCGGGTCGGAATGAGCAGTTCTTC. V is TRBV7-3 and J is TRBJ2-1, with 8 bases matching TRBD1. CDR1 and CDR2 from the germline V gene are SGHTA and FQGTGA. J gave up 7 bases and V 5 bases, and 19 bases lay outside the gene matches. This CDR3 is built from 18 residues.

The V and J genes are TRBV10-3 and TRBJ1-1; 7 nucleotides align to TRBD1. CDR3 length: 14 residues. Germline V gene sequence: CDR1 ENHRY, CDR2 SYGVKD. With V trimmed by 6 bases and J by 1 base, 5 bases remained unmatched. The CDR3, as DNA: TGTGCCATCAGGGCCGGGACAGCGAACACTGAAGCTTTCTTT. It translates to CAIRAGTANTEAFF.

This clone was seen just once. V usage is TRBV29-1 and J usage is TRBJ2-5; either TRBD1 or TRBD2 may supply D (5 bases each). The CDR3 contains 11 residues. Germline lookup yields CDR1 SQVTM and CDR2 ANQGSEA. V was pared by 6 bases and J by 5 bases, with 10 bases between. This CDR3 reads CSVDWGETQYF. CDR3 DNA sequence: TGCAGCGTCGATTGGGGGGAGACCCAGTACTTC. The whole variable domain, remainder taken from reference TRBV29-1 and TRBJ2-5, is SAVISQKPSRDICQRGTSLTIQCQVDSQVTMMFWYRQQPGQSLTLIATANQGSEATYESGFVIDKFPISRPNLTFSTLTVSNMSPEDSSIYLCSVDWGETQYFGPGTRLLVL.

The rearrangement joins TRBV10-3 to TRBJ1-3; D ambiguous. CDR1 and CDR2 (germline): ENHRY, SYGVKD. The CDR3 contains 12 residues. Deletions cut 8 bases from V and 0 bases from J, with 5 bases between. The CDR3 DNA reads as TGTGCCATCGGGGACTCTGGAAACACCATATATTTT. This translates into CAIGDSGNTIYF.

This clone was detected ten times or more. The CDR3 sequence is CASSSNREDYEQYF. The CDR3, as DNA: TGTGCCAGCAGCTCAAACAGGGAGGACTACGAGCAGTACTTC. The rearrangement joins TRBV7-2 to TRBJ2-7; D is tentatively TRBD1 or TRBD2 (6 bases each). The germline V and J ends were trimmed by 4 bases and 3 bases, with 13 bases remaining between them. The CDR3 spans 14 residues. CDR1 and CDR2 from the germline V gene are SGHTA and FQGNSA.

The chain joins TRBV7-2 to TRBJ2-1; TRBD2 matches at 8 bases. CDR3 length equals 15 residues. Trimming removed 2 bases from V and 3 bases from J; junction bases left unmatched: 3. In germline, CDR1 is SGHTA, CDR2 FQGNSA. DNA of the CDR3: TGTGCCAGCAGCTTATCGCTAGCGGGCTACAATGAGCAGTTCTTC. Translation gives CASSLSLAGYNEQFF.

The J gene is TRBJ1-1, the V gene TRBV3-1 (or the pseudogene TRBV3-2); D is perhaps TRBD1 (5 bases). Between the trimmed V and J ends, which lost 1 base and 1 base, there was a span of 7 bases. The germline V gene has CDR1 LGHDT and CDR2 YNNKEL (reference sequence). CDR3 length: 14 amino acids. The CDR3: CASSQGTGNTEAFF. The CDR3 DNA reads TGTGCCAGCAGCCAAGGAACAGGGAACACTGAAGCTTTCTTT.

The chain couples TRBV19 to TRBJ1-6; 10 bases map to TRBD1. Germline CDR1 is LNHDA and CDR2 is SQIVND (reference sequence). The CDR3 runs 18 residues. The J segment lost 3 bases and the V segment lost 9 bases, leaving 14 bases of the junction unmatched. CDR3 sequence: CASRELSGQGFYNSPLHF. The CDR3 DNA sequence: TGTGCCAGCCGAGAACTTTCGGGACAGGGGTTCTATAATTCACCCCTCCACTTT. Looking up the rest from reference TRBV19 and TRBJ1-6 gives the full variable domain: DGGITQSPKYLFRKEGQNVTLSCEQNLNHDAMYWYRQDPGQGLRLIYYSQIVNDFQKGDIAEGYSVSREKKESFPLTVTSAQKNPTAFYLCASRELSGQGFYNSPLHFGNGTRLTVT.

The rearrangement uses TRBV18 and TRBJ1-1, with D possibly matching TRBD1 (6 bases). V was cut by 3 bases and J by 4 bases, with 12 bases left in between. The CDR3 runs 14 residues. In germline, CDR1 is KGHSH, CDR2 LQKENI. CDR3 sequence: CASSPDRYGTEAFF. DNA for the CDR3: TGTGCCAGCTCACCCGACAGGTATGGCACTGAAGCTTTCTTT. Full variable domain (missing parts from reference TRBV18 and TRBJ1-1): NAGVMQNPRHLVRRRGQEARLRCSPMKGHSHVYWYRQLPEEGLKFMVYLQKENIIDESGMPKERFSAEFPKEGPSILRIQQVVRGDSAAYFCASSPDRYGTEAFFGQGTRLTVV.

The chain employs TRBV7-2 and TRBJ2-3; TRBD2 matches at 7 bases. The CDR3 spans 12 residues. Trimming cost V 8 bases and J 4 bases; bases outside gene matches: 3. In germline, CDR1 is SGHTA, CDR2 FQGNSA. CDR3 sequence: CASHGGSDTQYF. CDR3 coding DNA: TGTGCCAGCCACGGGGGGTCAGATACGCAGTATTTT.

The chain is built from TRBV11-2 and TRBJ2-1; TRBD2 might be the D (5 bases). Germline CDR1 SGHAT, CDR2 FQNNGV. The CDR3 has 12 amino acids. Trimming took off 5 bases at V and 7 bases at J, with 9 bases between the two ends. The CDR3 DNA is TGTGCCAGCAGCCACGAGGGTAATGAGCAGTTCTTC. Its protein is CASSHEGNEQFF.

The chain links TRBV11-2 to TRBJ1-1; D might be TRBD1 (6 bases). V was shortened by 5 bases and J by 6 bases, with 13 bases between the two germline ends. The CDR3 is 13 amino acids. From germline, CDR1 is SGHAT and CDR2 FQNNGV. This chain's CDR3 is CASSQQGQPEAFF. Here the CDR3 DNA reads TGTGCCAGCAGCCAACAGGGCCAGCCTGAAGCTTTCTTT.

The CDR3 region has the DNA TGTGCCTGGAGTGTACAAGGGGCCGGGTTCTACGAGCAGTACTTC. It translates to CAWSVQGAGFYEQYF. V usage is TRBV30 and J usage is TRBJ2-7; tentatively, D is TRBD1 (5 bases). Germline CDR1 reads GTSNPN; CDR2 reads SVGIG (reference sequence). The CDR3 consists of 15 residues. The V and J ends lost 0 bases and 3 bases respectively, with 15 bases between them.

The rearrangement uses TRBV7-9 and TRBJ2-6; 9 bases fit TRBD1. J lost 4 bases, V lost 2 bases, and 12 bases had no gene match. The CDR3 has 19 amino acids. The V gene's germline CDR1 is SEHNR and CDR2 FQNEAQ (reference sequence). The CDR3, as DNA: TGTGCCAGCAGCTTACCCAGGGACAGGGCGCTGACGGGGGCCAACGTCCTGACTTTC. Its protein is CASSLPRDRALTGANVLTF.

The gene calls are TRBV5-1 and TRBJ2-1; D is uncertain. Germline loops: CDR1 SGHRS, CDR2 YFSETQ. The CDR3 has 12 amino acids. With 4 bases removed from V and 8 bases from J, the gap between germline ends came to 10 bases. The DNA of the CDR3 is TGCGCCAGCAGCCTTGAGCTACATGAGCAGTTCTTC. Protein sequence: CASSLELHEQFF.

The chain has TRBV7-2 and TRBJ1-2; unclear D gene. Looked up from germline, CDR1 is SGHTA and CDR2 is FQGNSA. The CDR3 totals 13 residues. V was trimmed by 2 bases and J by 9 bases, leaving 13 bases between them. The CDR3 is CASSLSQNQRYTF. The CDR3 DNA reads as TGTGCCAGCAGCTTATCACAGAACCAGCGCTACACCTTC. The entire variable domain, with the rest obtained from reference TRBV7-2 and TRBJ1-2, is as follows: GAGVSQSPSNKVTEKGKDVELRCDPISGHTALYWYRQSLGQGLEFLIYFQGNSAPDKSGLPSDRFSAERTGGSVSTLTIQRTQQEDSAVYLCASSLSQNQRYTFGSGTRLTVV.